This TCR beta chain is from a study of cytomegalovirus exposure and HLA in healthy donors. Broader study findings: Follow-up analysis found HLA locus-dependent TCR association rates, highest for DRB1 and lowest for HLA-C. In a later analysis, at a false discovery rate of 0.05, approximately 16,000 TCR beta sequences were associated with HLA alleles. The authors enumerated roughly 160 TCR beta chains as linked to cytomegalovirus.

60 Vbeta and 13 Jbeta primers were used in PCR. Original processing methods: In a later analysis, the count reached tens of millions of unique TCR beta chains, with 10 million to 11 million shared. Sequencing was performed with immunoSEQ multiplex PCR; in TCRdb, only in-frame clones are kept and a portion is missing. Clone size and V and J calls were adopted from that table, with D and trimming inferred from the DNA. This sample has approximately 200,000 clones; approximately 81% occur once, and the top ten carry 0.2% to 0.3%. Germline CDR1 reads SEHNR; CDR2 reads FQNEAQ (reference sequence). There are 16 residues in the CDR3. V lost 5 bases and J lost 0; bases outside the gene matches: 7. Concerning this clone itself: Its specificity is unknown.

The rearrangement uses TRBV7-9 and TRBJ2-3; 8 nucleotides align to TRBD1. The sequencing sample was made of PBMCs. This TCR came from a boy younger than 18 in good health and CMV-seronegative. The CDR3 DNA reads TGTGCCAGCAGCGGACCGACAGGGGTGAGCACAGATACGCAGTATTTT. This codes for CASSGPTGVSTDTQYF. Full variable domain (outside the CDR3, taken from reference TRBV7-9 and TRBJ2-3): DTGVSQNPRHKITKRGQNVTFRCDPISEHNRLYWYRQTLGQGPEFLTYFQNEAQLEKSRLLSDRFSAERPKGSFSTLEIQRTEQGDSAMYLCASSGPTGVSTDTQYFGPGTRLTVL.